Each of the 23 T cell receptor beta chains below was sequenced from the same sample in a study of T cell changes during pregnancy in multiple sclerosis. The repertoire was sequenced with immunoSEQ multiplex PCR; TCRdb's copy has only in-frame clones and lacks some. Among approximately 79,000 clones listed, around 94% were seen once. The sequencing used CD4+ T cells from peripheral blood mononuclear cells, collected before pregnancy. The receptors here all came from a female donor with multiple sclerosis, enrolled in a pregnancy study.

The rearrangement uses TRBV7-9 and TRBJ2-3; 7 bases line up with TRBD1. Losses at the gene ends were 1 base for V and 3 bases for J; bases not matched to a gene: 10. CDR1 is SEHNR, CDR2 FQNEAQ, per germline (reference sequence). This CDR3 contains 17 residues. The CDR3 nucleotides read TGTGCCAGCAGCTTAGGCACAATGACAGGGCGGACAGATACGCAGTATTTT. Amino acid sequence: CASSLGTMTGRTDTQYF.

The V call is TRBV7-9, the J call TRBJ2-7; perhaps TRBD2 as D (7 bases). The CDR3 runs 15 residues. The germline V gene encodes CDR1 SEHNR and CDR2 FQNEAQ (reference sequence). The V end lost 1 base, the J end lost 5 bases, and 15 bases lay between the germline ends. In DNA form, the CDR3 reads TGTGCCAGCAGCTTAGAGGCGGGGGCGCGCGACGAGCAGTACTTC. Protein sequence: CASSLEAGARDEQYF.

The V call is TRBV28, the J call TRBJ1-1; D unresolved. The V gene lost 2 bases and the J gene lost 5 bases, with 15 bases spanning the gap. This CDR3 is built from 15 residues. Per germline, CDR1 MDHEN and CDR2 SYDVKM. The CDR3 nucleotides are TGTGCCAGCAGTTTAGAGAGGGCCGCTGGGACTGAAGCTTTCTTT. Residues: CASSLERAAGTEAFF.

This clone was recorded once. This rearrangement joins TRBV15 to TRBJ2-1; D is possibly TRBD2 (6 bases). The CDR3 has 16 amino acids. Trimming shortened V by 0 bases and J by 4 bases, and 13 bases separated the two germline ends. Germline V gene sequence: CDR1 LNHNV, CDR2 YYDKDF (reference sequence). The CDR3 bases are TGTGCCACCAGCAGAGATATAACGGAGGGGTACAATGAGCAGTTCTTC. It specifies CATSRDITEGYNEQFF. Using reference TRBV15 and TRBJ2-1 for the parts outside the CDR3, the full variable domain is DAMVIQNPRYQVTQFGKPVTLSCSQTLNHNVMYWYQQKSSQAPKLLFHYYDKDFNNEADTPDNFQSRRPNTSFCFLDIRSPGLGDTAMYLCATSRDITEGYNEQFFGPGTRLTVL.

The chain uses TRBV27 and TRBJ2-7; 12 nucleotides line up with TRBD2. The CDR3 totals 16 residues. The germline V gene encodes CDR1 MNHEY and CDR2 SMNVEV (reference sequence). V dropped 6 bases and J dropped 0; count of bases not matched to a gene: 6. CDR3 nucleotides: TGTGCCAGCAGGCGGACTAGCGGGGTAAGCTCCTACGAGCAGTACTTC. This codes for CASRRTSGVSSYEQYF.

This chain links TRBV5-1 with TRBJ1-1, with D possibly matching TRBD1 (5 bases). This CDR3 has 14 residues. The V end lost 2 bases, the J end lost 4 bases, and 12 bases lay between the germline ends. CDR1 and CDR2 (germline): SGHRS, YFSETQ. CDR3 residues: CASSFRDLGTEAFF. CDR3 nucleotides: TGCGCCAGCAGCTTCCGGGACTTGGGCACTGAAGCTTTCTTT.

This sequence joins TRBV2 and TRBJ2-1, with 8 nucleotides matching TRBD2. The CDR3 spans 16 residues. The germline CDR1 and CDR2 sequences are SNHLY and FYNNEI. Trimming took 0 bases from V and 4 from J; bases not matched to a gene: 5. CDR3 nucleotide sequence: TGTGCCAGCAGTGAAGCTTCTAGCGGGTTTTACAATGAGCAGTTCTTC. As protein: CASSEASSGFYNEQFF.

The chain joins TRBV7-9 to TRBJ2-7, with TRBD1 identical over 9 bases. The CDR3 totals 15 residues. From germline, CDR1 is SEHNR and CDR2 FQNEAQ (reference sequence). Trimming at V came to 5 bases and at J to 2 bases, leaving 7 bases not matched to a gene. CDR3 region: CASSPRGQGTYEQYF. The CDR3 DNA reads as TGTGCCAGCAGCCCCAGAGGACAGGGGACCTACGAGCAGTACTTC.

The V gene is TRBV5-1, the J gene TRBJ1-1; D unclear. Germline V gene data show CDR1 as SGHRS and CDR2 as YFSETQ. V was clipped by 1 base and J by 3 bases, with 7 bases between them. This CDR3 comprises 13 residues. For the CDR3, the DNA is TGCGCCAGCAGCTTGACAGACCACACTGAAGCTTTCTTT. This gives the protein CASSLTDHTEAFF. Looking up the rest from reference TRBV5-1 and TRBJ1-1 gives the full variable domain: KAGVTQTPRYLIKTRGQQVTLSCSPISGHRSVSWYQQTPGQGLQFLFEYFSETQRNKGNFPGRFSGRQFSNSRSEMNVSTLELGDSALYLCASSLTDHTEAFFGQGTRLTVV.

V is TRBV9 and J is TRBJ2-7; 7 bases are shared with TRBD1. The CDR3 totals 15 residues. Germline trimming cut 2 bases from V and 3 bases from J; bases unmatched to any gene: 8. Germline V gives CDR1 SGDLS, CDR2 YYNGEE. The CDR3 reads CASSVRQGPNYEQYF. CDR3 sequence (DNA): TGTGCCAGCAGCGTCCGACAGGGTCCTAACTACGAGCAGTACTTC. Full variable domain (remainder filled in from reference TRBV9 and TRBJ2-7): DSGVTQTPKHLITATGQRVTLRCSPRSGDLSVYWYQQSLDQGLQFLIQYYNGEERAKGNILERFSAQQFPDLHSELNLSSLELGDSALYFCASSVRQGPNYEQYFGPGTRLTVT.

The chain carries TRBV9 and TRBJ2-6, with 9 bases matching TRBD1. Germline V gene lookup returns CDR1 SGDLS and CDR2 YYNGEE. CDR3 size: 16 residues. The junction had 5 bases not matched to a gene; V was cut back by 3 bases and J by 4 bases. This chain's CDR3 is CASSDRGRAGANVLTF. The CDR3 DNA is TGTGCCAGCAGCGACAGGGGGCGCGCAGGGGCCAACGTCCTGACTTTC.

This clone was detected a few times. The chain carries TRBV5-6 and TRBJ1-2; weak D call: TRBD1 (5 bases). The germline V gene has CDR1 SGHDT and CDR2 YYEEEE. This CDR3 comprises 12 residues. The V end was cut by 3 bases, the J end by 8 bases, with 11 bases between. The CDR3 DNA sequence: TGTGCCAGCAGCTGGGGAGGGGAAGGCTACACCTTC. Encoded protein: CASSWGGEGYTF.

The chain employs TRBV1 and TRBJ2-7; TRBD2, the D gene given by the table, was not confirmed from the DNA. TRBV1 is a known pseudogene. This CDR3 is 15 amino acids long. CDR3 loop: CTSSGREGRADEQYF. The CDR3 DNA reads as TGCACCAGCAGCGGTCGGGAGGGCCGGGCAGACGAGCAGTACTTC.

This clone was seen a single time. The V gene is TRBV27, the J gene TRBJ1-4; a possible D gene is TRBD1 (5 bases). CDR1 and CDR2 from the germline V gene are MNHEY and SMNVEV (reference sequence). The CDR3 loop spans 17 amino acids. V was clipped by 8 bases and J by 2 bases, with 21 bases between them. The CDR3 here is CASSFKGQGATNEKLFF. The DNA of the CDR3 is TGTGCCAGCTCCTTCAAGGGGCAGGGCGCCACTAATGAAAAACTGTTTTTT.

The V call is TRBV2, the J call TRBJ2-1; 8 bases agree with TRBD2. The length of the CDR3 is 19 residues. Germline values: CDR1 SNHLY, CDR2 FYNNEI. Trimming took 2 bases from V and 0 from J; bases not matched to a gene: 12. The CDR3 sequence is CASSERGGQTLFSYNEQFF. The CDR3 bases are TGTGCCAGCAGTGAACGGGGGGGGCAAACTCTTTTCTCCTACAATGAGCAGTTCTTC.

J is TRBJ2-3 and V is TRBV10-3; 16 bases match TRBD2. Germline V gene lookup returns CDR1 ENHRY and CDR2 SYGVKD. The CDR3 is 20 residues long. The ends lost 6 bases at V and 5 bases at J; junction bases unmatched: 17. The CDR3, as DNA: TGTGCCATCAGGGGACAGGTCGGCGGGACTAGCGGGGGGGCGCGAGATACGCAGTATTTT. Its translation is CAIRGQVGGTSGGARDTQYF.

The table lists this clone with a few counts. Other DNA sequences from this sample encode an identical CDR3 as well. The chain uses TRBV28 and TRBJ1-5; a weak D match, TRBD1 (5 bases). Germline V CDR1 and CDR2: MDHEN, SYDVKM. V lost 6 bases to trimming and J lost 6 bases, with 9 bases between them. The CDR3 is 12 residues long. This chain's CDR3 is CASSPQGQPQHF. The CDR3 DNA follows: TGTGCCAGCAGCCCTCAGGGTCAGCCCCAGCATTTT.

The V gene is TRBV5-1, the J gene TRBJ2-2; 9 positions agree with TRBD2. The V and J ends lost 0 bases and 0 bases, in that order; junction bases with no gene match: 0. This CDR3 is 16 amino acids long. CDR1 and CDR2 (germline): SGHRS, YFSETQ. The CDR3 nucleotides are TGCGCCAGCAGCTTGGGACTAGCGGCGAACACCGGGGAGCTGTTTTTT. Its protein is CASSLGLAANTGELFF.

The chain recombines TRBV15 with TRBJ2-6, with D possibly TRBD1 on 6 matching bases. V was shortened by 6 bases and J by 0 bases, with 12 bases between the two germline ends. The CDR3 is 16 residues long. Germline V gene sequence: CDR1 LNHNV, CDR2 YYDKDF (reference sequence). The CDR3 DNA sequence: TGTGCCACCAGTACAGGGTCCAACTCTGGGGCCAACGTCCTGACTTTC. Residues: CATSTGSNSGANVLTF.

The chain joins TRBV5-1 to TRBJ1-2; D unclear. The V end lost 2 bases, the J end lost 6 bases, and 11 bases lay between the germline ends. This CDR3 region has 13 residues. From germline, CDR1 is SGHRS and CDR2 YFSETQ. This CDR3 reads CASSFQLRDGYTF. The CDR3 DNA follows: TGCGCCAGCAGCTTCCAACTTAGAGATGGCTACACCTTC.

The chain links TRBV5-1 to TRBJ2-7, with TRBD2 matching over 8 bases. The V gene end was trimmed by 3 bases and the J gene end by 5 bases; junction bases not matched to a gene: 10. Germline assignment: CDR1 SGHRS and CDR2 YFSETQ. The CDR3 has 15 amino acids. The CDR3 loop reads CASSYSLTSEDEQYF. In nucleotides, the CDR3 is TGCGCCAGCAGCTACTCACTGACTAGCGAAGACGAGCAGTACTTC.

The rearrangement uses TRBV18 and TRBJ2-1; 7 bases are a match to TRBD2. Trimming cost V 8 bases and J 1 base; bases outside gene matches: 5. The CDR3 covers 14 residues. In germline, CDR1 is KGHSH, CDR2 LQKENI. The CDR3 sequence is CASSGTDSYNEQFF. The CDR3 nucleotides read TGTGCCAGCAGCGGGACGGATTCCTACAATGAGCAGTTCTTC.

This chain uses TRBV29-1 with TRBJ2-3; TRBD2 is a possible D gene (6 bases). Trimming stripped 6 bases from V and 1 base from J, with 14 bases between. The CDR3 sequence is 14 residues long. From germline, CDR1 is SQVTM and CDR2 ANQGSEA. In nucleotides, the CDR3 is TGCAGCGTCATCAGGGACTTCGGCACAGATACGCAGTATTTT. Translating it yields CSVIRDFGTDTQYF.